The 3 T cell receptor beta chains reported below all come from one sample, sequenced in a study of response to subunit inactivated influenza vaccine (dated by TCRdb to 2016 to 2018). The receptor library was made with RT-PCR. Sequencing instrument: Illumina HiSeq 2500. Starting from the raw public reads, TCRdb applied fastp trimming at Q25, assembled clones with MiXCR and retained in-frame beta chains. Rows with a matching CDR3 protein are joined into one entry that keeps the most common DNA and genes. The sample records about 540,000 distinct CDR3 sequences, roughly 25% of which are singletons. The ten largest clones represent 2.8% of the sample. This sample was also put to use in a study of T cells expressing NK-cell markers. The second source states: TCR beta cDNA libraries were prepared using 5'RACE template switching, which introduced a universal primer site and unique molecular identifiers.

Sequenced here: CD4+ T cells sorted from PBMCs, sampled about 13 days after vaccination. These receptors came from a man aged 50 or older who received an inactivated influenza vaccine. Donor details come from another sample of the same person, matched by shared clones.

The genes are TRBV9 and TRBJ2-2; D gene unclear. Germline CDR1 SGDLS, CDR2 YYNGEE. V lost 0 bases to trimming and J lost 6 bases, with 9 bases between them. CDR3 length: 14 residues. Here the CDR3 DNA reads TGTGCCAGCAGCGTAGCGGACCCGCCCGGGGAGCTGTTTTTT. Translation gives CASSVADPPGELFF.

This clonotype was seen only a few times. The chain couples TRBV6-2 or TRBV6-3 to TRBJ2-1, with 10 bases lining up with TRBD2. The V gene end was trimmed by 6 bases and the J gene end by 8 bases; junction bases not matched to a gene: 10. The CDR3 is 15 amino acids. In germline, CDR1 is MNHEY, CDR2 SVGEGT. For the CDR3, the DNA is TGTGCCAGCAGGGCTAGCGGGGGACCCGGCGATGAGCAGTTCTTC. Protein product: CASRASGGPGDEQFF.

CDR3 coding DNA: TGCGCCAGCAGCGCCTCAGGGACAACTAATGAAAAACTGTTTTTT. As protein: CASSASGTTNEKLFF. The chain employs TRBV5-1 and TRBJ1-4; a weak D match, TRBD1 (5 bases). This CDR3 is built from 15 residues. V was cut by 4 bases and J by 0 bases, with 10 bases left in between. Germline V gene sequence: CDR1 SGHRS, CDR2 YFSETQ. Full variable domain (remainder filled in from reference TRBV5-1 and TRBJ1-4): KAGVTQTPRYLIKTRGQQVTLSCSPISGHRSVSWYQQTPGQGLQFLFEYFSETQRNKGNFPGRFSGRQFSNSRSEMNVSTLELGDSALYLCASSASGTTNEKLFFGSGTQLSVL.